These 16 T cell receptor beta chains originate from one sample sequenced in a study of early T cells in non-severe SARS-CoV-2 infection. Each CDR3 protein gets one entry after TCRdb re-called the 5' RACE reads with MiXCR. The top ten hold around 4.7% of the sample, which has about 40,000 distinct CDR3 sequences, 4.5% to 5% seen once. Sequenced input: whole blood. These TCRs come from an adult who was a healthcare worker with PCR-confirmed SARS-CoV-2 infection or an uninfected control (not recorded which).

The rearrangement uses TRBV6-2 or TRBV6-3 and TRBJ2-7; no firm D call. CDR1 and CDR2 from the germline V gene are MNHEY and SVGEGT. V was cut by 5 bases and J by 3 bases, with 11 bases left in between. CDR3 length: 13 amino acids. The CDR3 DNA sequence: TGTGCCAGCAGTCGGCAGGAAAGCTACGAGCAGTACTTC. Its protein product is CASSRQESYEQYF.

The V call is TRBV20-1, the J call TRBJ2-5; D unclear. This CDR3 spans 11 amino acids. From germline, CDR1 is DFQATT and CDR2 SNEGSKA (reference sequence). The V gene lost 6 bases and the J gene lost 3 bases, with 8 bases spanning the gap. CDR3 DNA: TGCAGTGCACCATATAAAGAGACCCAGTACTTC. It yields the protein CSAPYKETQYF.

This clonotype was observed many times. V is TRBV6-2 or TRBV6-3 and J is TRBJ1-3; TRBD1 is a possible D gene (6 bases). The V end was cut by 5 bases, the J end by 0 bases, with 14 bases between. CDR1 is MNHEY, CDR2 SVGEGT, per germline. This CDR3 has 16 residues. The CDR3 DNA follows: TGTGCCAGCAGTGCCCCGGGACATCACTCTGGAAACACCATATATTTT. Its translation is CASSAPGHHSGNTIYF.

In its sample, this clonotype was seen many times. The chain employs TRBV6-6 and TRBJ1-5; 10 nucleotides agree with TRBD1. This CDR3 is built from 16 residues. Germline assignment: CDR1 MNHNY and CDR2 SVGAGI (reference sequence). V lost 2 bases, J lost 0 bases, and 1 base stayed unmatched. This CDR3 is CASSYGDRGSNQPQHF. CDR3 sequence (DNA): TGTGCCAGCAGTTACGGGGACAGGGGTAGCAATCAGCCCCAGCATTTT.

The genes are TRBV12-3 or TRBV12-4 and TRBJ2-1; TRBD2 is a possible D gene (7 bases). CDR3 length: 13 amino acids. V was trimmed by 7 bases and J by 6 bases, leaving 13 bases between them. The CDR3 region is CASTWGGRNEQFF. CDR3 coding DNA: TGTGCCAGCACCTGGGGGGGGCGCAATGAGCAGTTCTTC.

This clonotype showed up just a few times. This chain links TRBV5-1 with TRBJ2-2; 7 positions agree with TRBD1. Trimming cost V 6 bases and J 3 bases; bases outside gene matches: 5. Per the germline V gene, CDR1 is SGHRS and CDR2 is YFSETQ. The CDR3 sequence is 14 residues long. The CDR3 loop reads CASTEQGYTGELFF. CDR3 coding DNA: TGCGCCAGCACCGAACAGGGGTACACCGGGGAGCTGTTTTTT.

A few counts support this clonotype. The rearrangement uses TRBV11-2 and TRBJ2-7; 12 nucleotides match TRBD2. This CDR3 is 15 amino acids long. Germline-derived CDR1 and CDR2 are SGHAT and FQNNGV. V dropped 5 bases and J dropped 3; count of bases not matched to a gene: 5. In DNA form, the CDR3 reads TGTGCCAGCAGCGAGGGACTAGCGGGCCTCTACGAGCAGTACTTC. Residues: CASSEGLAGLYEQYF.

The table lists this clonotype with many counts. V gene TRBV29-1 combines with J gene TRBJ2-3; 9 bases match TRBD2. J was trimmed by 2 bases and V by 2 bases; bases with no gene match: 5. Germline loops: CDR1 SQVTM, CDR2 ANQGSEA. The CDR3 covers 15 residues. CDR3 nucleotides: TGCAGCGTTGAATGGCGGGGGGGAATCACAGATACGCAGTATTTT. Translating gives CSVEWRGGITDTQYF.

This clonotype was observed at least ten times. The rearrangement links TRBV20-1 to TRBJ2-2; 9 bases agree with TRBD2. This CDR3 region has 15 residues. Germline V gene lookup returns CDR1 DFQATT and CDR2 SNEGSKA (reference sequence). V dropped 5 bases and J dropped 5; count of bases not matched to a gene: 9. The CDR3, as DNA: TGCAGTGCTCCTAACCCTAGCGGGAATACCGGGGAGCTGTTTTTT. It encodes CSAPNPSGNTGELFF.

This clonotype was seen repeatedly, ten times or more. The CDR3 region has the DNA TGTGCCAGCAGCGCCAAAACTCGCGGGGAGCTGTTTTTT. Amino acids: CASSAKTRGELFF. V is TRBV7-3 and J is TRBJ2-2; D is unclear. The CDR3 length is 13 residues. V lost 5 bases, J lost 7 bases, and 11 bases lay in between. Germline CDR1 is SGHTA and CDR2 is FQGTGA.

This clonotype was counted many times. The chain joins TRBV29-1 to TRBJ2-5, with unresolved D. The germline V gene encodes CDR1 SQVTM and CDR2 ANQGSEA. The CDR3 covers 11 residues. V shed 2 bases and J shed 4 bases, with 5 bases lying between them. The CDR3 sequence: CSVESGETQYF. The DNA of the CDR3 is TGCAGCGTTGAAAGTGGAGAGACCCAGTACTTC.

V gene TRBV10-1 combines with J gene TRBJ2-4; D is possibly TRBD2 (5 bases). CDR1 WNHNN and CDR2 SYGVQD come from the germline V gene (reference sequence). V dropped 7 bases and J dropped 5 bases, with 18 bases sitting between them. The CDR3 totals 15 residues. In DNA, the CDR3 is TGCGCCAGCATTGGCGGGCAGCTAAGTCAAAACATTCAGTACTTC. Translation gives CASIGGQLSQNIQYF.

This clonotype was detected many times. The chain carries TRBV11-2 and TRBJ1-6; D unclear. The CDR3 extends over 14 amino acids. Trimming took 5 bases from V and 7 from J, leaving 12 bases between them. Germline CDR1 SGHAT, CDR2 FQNNGV. The CDR3 loop is CASSEGGLNSPLHF. In DNA form, the CDR3 reads TGTGCCAGCAGCGAGGGAGGATTGAATTCACCCCTCCACTTT.

This clonotype was counted between two and nine times. The chain recombines TRBV29-1 with TRBJ2-1; no definite D call. Trimming removed 4 bases from V and 5 bases from J, with 12 bases in between. Germline V CDR1 and CDR2: SQVTM, ANQGSEA. There are 13 residues in the CDR3. The CDR3 spells CSVGLSLHNEQFF. The CDR3 coding sequence is TGCAGCGTTGGATTGAGTCTGCACAATGAGCAGTTCTTC.

This clonotype was observed at least ten times. The chain joins TRBV10-2 to TRBJ2-5; D unclear. With 3 bases removed from V and 1 base from J, the gap between germline ends came to 3 bases. Germline V CDR1 and CDR2: WSHSY, SAAADI. The CDR3 has 12 amino acids. CDR3 nucleotide sequence: TGCGCCAGCAGTGACTCCCAAGAGACCCAGTACTTC. It translates to CASSDSQETQYF.

This clonotype was counted between two and nine times. The CDR3 here is CASSPQGMNTEAFF. CDR3 nucleotide sequence: TGTGCCAGCTCACCACAGGGTATGAACACTGAAGCTTTCTTT. V and J are TRBV18 and TRBJ1-1; D not resolved. This CDR3 spans 14 amino acids. Per the germline V gene, CDR1 is KGHSH and CDR2 is LQKENI. V gave up 1 base and J gave up 0 bases, with 6 bases separating them.